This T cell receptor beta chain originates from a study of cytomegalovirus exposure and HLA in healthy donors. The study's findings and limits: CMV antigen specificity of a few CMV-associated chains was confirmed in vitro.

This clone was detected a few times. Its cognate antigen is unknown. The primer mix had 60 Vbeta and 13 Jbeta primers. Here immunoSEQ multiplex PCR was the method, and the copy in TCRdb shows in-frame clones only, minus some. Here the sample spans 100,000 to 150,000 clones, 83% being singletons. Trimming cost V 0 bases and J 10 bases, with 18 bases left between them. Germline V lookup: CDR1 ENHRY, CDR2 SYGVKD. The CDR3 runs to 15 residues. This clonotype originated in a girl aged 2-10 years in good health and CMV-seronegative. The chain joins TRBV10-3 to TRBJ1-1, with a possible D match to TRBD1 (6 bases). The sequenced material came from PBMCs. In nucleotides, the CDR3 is TGTGCCATCAGTGAGTCCGGCAGGGGCCCGGCGCGAGCTTTCTTT. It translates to CAISESGRGPARAFF.